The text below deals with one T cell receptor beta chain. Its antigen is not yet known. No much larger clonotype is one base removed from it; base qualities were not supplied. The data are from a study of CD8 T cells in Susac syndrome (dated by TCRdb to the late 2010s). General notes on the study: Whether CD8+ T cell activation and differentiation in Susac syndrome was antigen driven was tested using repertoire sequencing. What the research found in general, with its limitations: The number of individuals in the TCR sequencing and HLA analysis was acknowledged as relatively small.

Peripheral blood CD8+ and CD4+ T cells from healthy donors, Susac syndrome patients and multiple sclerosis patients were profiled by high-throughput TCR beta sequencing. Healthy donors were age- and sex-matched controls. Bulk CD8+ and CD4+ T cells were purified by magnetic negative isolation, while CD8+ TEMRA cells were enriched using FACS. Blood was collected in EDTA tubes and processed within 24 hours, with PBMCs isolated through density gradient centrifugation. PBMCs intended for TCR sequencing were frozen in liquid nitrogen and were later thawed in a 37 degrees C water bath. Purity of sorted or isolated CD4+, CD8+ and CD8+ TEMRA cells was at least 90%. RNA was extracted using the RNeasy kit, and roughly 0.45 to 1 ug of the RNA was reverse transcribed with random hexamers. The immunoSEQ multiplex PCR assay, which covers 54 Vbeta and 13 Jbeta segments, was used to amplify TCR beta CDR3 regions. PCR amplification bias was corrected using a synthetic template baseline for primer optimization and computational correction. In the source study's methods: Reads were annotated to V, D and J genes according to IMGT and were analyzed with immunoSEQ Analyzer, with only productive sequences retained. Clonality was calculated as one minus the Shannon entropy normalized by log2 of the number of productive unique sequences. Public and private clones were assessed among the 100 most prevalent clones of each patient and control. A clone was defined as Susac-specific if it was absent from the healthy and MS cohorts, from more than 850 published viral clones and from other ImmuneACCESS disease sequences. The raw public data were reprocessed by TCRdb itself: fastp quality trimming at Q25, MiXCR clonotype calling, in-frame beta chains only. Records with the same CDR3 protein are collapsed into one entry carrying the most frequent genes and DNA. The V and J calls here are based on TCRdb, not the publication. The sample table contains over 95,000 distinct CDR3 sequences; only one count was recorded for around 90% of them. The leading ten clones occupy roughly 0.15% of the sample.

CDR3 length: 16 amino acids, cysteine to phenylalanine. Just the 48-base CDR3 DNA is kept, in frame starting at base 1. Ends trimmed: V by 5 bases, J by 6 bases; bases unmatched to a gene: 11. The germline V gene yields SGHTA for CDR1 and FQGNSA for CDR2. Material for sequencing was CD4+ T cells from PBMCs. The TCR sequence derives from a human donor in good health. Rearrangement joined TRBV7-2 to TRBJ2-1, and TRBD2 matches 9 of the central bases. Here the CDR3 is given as CASSRGSGLAGNEQFF. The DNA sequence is TGTGCCAGCAGCCGTGGGTCGGGACTAGCCGGCAATGAGCAGTTCTTC.